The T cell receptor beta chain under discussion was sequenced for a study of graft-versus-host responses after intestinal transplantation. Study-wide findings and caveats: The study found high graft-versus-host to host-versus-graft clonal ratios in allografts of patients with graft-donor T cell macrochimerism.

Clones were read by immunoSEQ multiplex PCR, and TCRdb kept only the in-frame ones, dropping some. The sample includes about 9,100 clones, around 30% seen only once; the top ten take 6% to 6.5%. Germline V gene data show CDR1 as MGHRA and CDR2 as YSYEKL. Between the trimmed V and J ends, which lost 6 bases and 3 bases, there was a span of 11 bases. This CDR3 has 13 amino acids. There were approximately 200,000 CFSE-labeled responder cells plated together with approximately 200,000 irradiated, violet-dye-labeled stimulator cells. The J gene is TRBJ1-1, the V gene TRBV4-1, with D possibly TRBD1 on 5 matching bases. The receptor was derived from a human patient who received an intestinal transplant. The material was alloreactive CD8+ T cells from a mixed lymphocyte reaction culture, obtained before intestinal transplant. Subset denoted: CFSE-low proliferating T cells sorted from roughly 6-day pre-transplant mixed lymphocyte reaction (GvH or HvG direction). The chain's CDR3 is CASSPGLHTEAFF. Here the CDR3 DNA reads TGCGCCAGCAGTCCAGGGTTGCACACTGAAGCTTTCTTT.